The entry that follows covers one T cell receptor (beta chain) sequence. The CDR3 covers 15 residues. The V gene lost 5 bases and the J gene lost 1 base, with 17 bases spanning the gap. The germline V gene encodes CDR1 SQVTM and CDR2 ANQGSEA. This entry is derived from a study of blood T cell repertoires in COVID-19. Study-level background: Acute and convalescent COVID-19 samples came from the United States, Italy and Spain.

Participant ages covered roughly 18 to 89 years across about 22 US areas. Resolution of symptoms, clearance, or two negative PCRs was present in recovered Cohort 3 donors. Original data processing: Scientists estimated how many nucleated cells there were by amplifying reference gene primers. TCRdb's copy holds only in-frame clones and misses some; the assay was immunoSEQ multiplex PCR. That table gives V, J and clone size, and the DNA gave D and trimming. The profile shows a few hundred thousand clones, about 83% of them singletons. The clonotype comes from a woman between 50 and 59 years old who had recovered from COVID-19. The chain links TRBV29-1 to TRBJ1-1, with a possible D match to TRBD1 (6 bases). The sample consisted of PBMCs or T cells enriched from blood (not recorded which). The CDR3 DNA is TGCAGCGTTACCCTCCGGGACATCAAGAACACTGAAGCTTTCTTT. Translated: CSVTLRDIKNTEAFF.